This T cell receptor beta chain was recorded in a study of identical twins. Study-level results: Conclusions leaned on cross-sectional statistical analysis and did not track the same donors over time.

This clonotype was picked up many times. The target antigen is unknown. Template switching (which added a universal primer site) was used, and cDNA carried unique molecular identifiers. TCRdb itself ran the 5' RACE reads through MiXCR, one entry per CDR3 protein. Among about 290,000 distinct CDR3 sequences, roughly 10% were seen once, and the ten largest hold approximately 7%. The CDR3 has 16 residues. Germline trimming cut 6 bases from V and 8 bases from J; bases unmatched to any gene: 15. This sample also appeared in a second study, on yellow fever vaccine responses in identical twins.

This receptor was identified in a woman between 18 and 29 years old in good health. This chain joins TRBV12-3 or TRBV12-4 and TRBJ2-1; the match to TRBD1 covers 8 bases. What was sequenced was CD8+ T cells sorted from blood. CDR3 nucleotides: TGTGCCAGCAGGATCCACGCCCAGGGGGCGAGTGATGAGCAGTTCTTC. Translated, it gives CASRIHAQGASDEQFF.